This paragraph covers one T cell receptor beta chain sequence. This record comes from a study of blood T cell repertoires in COVID-19. Study background: The samples span acute and convalescent COVID-19 from the United States, Italy and Spain. T cells, B-cell-depleted T cells, or PBMCs provided the cDNA or gDNA that served as material.

In the original processing: Amplification with reference gene primers provided the estimates of nucleated cell counts. Sequenced by immunoSEQ multiplex PCR; TCRdb stores in-frame clones only, minus some. The DNA gave D and trimming, while V, J and clone size come from that table. Of some 120,000 clones listed, more than 70% are singletons. The CDR3 sequence is 12 residues long. V shed 8 bases and J 4 bases; nucleotides not matched to a gene: 6. The germline V gene encodes CDR1 SQVTM and CDR2 ANQGSEA. The chain links TRBV29-1 to TRBJ2-3; 7 nucleotides agree with TRBD2. This TCR derives from a man aged 70 or older with acute or convalescent COVID-19. The sequencing input was peripheral blood. The CDR3 nucleotides are TGCAGCACCCTGGGGGGGGCAGATACGCAGTATTTT. Translating gives CSTLGGADTQYF.